Given below is one T cell receptor (beta chain) in context. The antigen is unknown. Measured with immunoSEQ multiplex PCR; TCRdb has only the in-frame clones, and not every one. There are around 38,000 clones in the sample; around 85% occur only once, and approximately 25% lies in the top ten. The ends lost 4 bases at V and 6 bases at J; junction bases unmatched: 8. CDR1 SGHAT and CDR2 FQNNGV come from the germline V gene. The CDR3 length is 16 residues. Time point noted: week 5, during vaccination. The vaccine gave 300 ug of a 20-mer mutant IDH1 peptide subcutaneously per dose. The data are from a study of a mutant IDH1 vaccine in newly diagnosed glioma. On the study more broadly: Radiotherapy alone preceded vaccination by 4-6 weeks; alternatively, vaccination started with temozolomide cycles.

Study results and caveats: Pseudoprogression appears to have had no connection to changes in top peripheral T cell clonotypes. The vaccine induced immune responses, and these occurred in around 93% of patients.

J is TRBJ2-2 and V is TRBV11-2; 10 bases are a match to TRBD2. Here the sequenced sample was PBMCs, taken from a glioma patient whose treatment included an IDH1 peptide vaccine. The clonotype was recovered from a man younger than 40 with glioma. The chain's CDR3 is CASSSLAGAPAGELFF. The CDR3 DNA reads TGTGCCAGCAGCTCTCTAGCGGGAGCCCCCGCCGGGGAGCTGTTTTTT.